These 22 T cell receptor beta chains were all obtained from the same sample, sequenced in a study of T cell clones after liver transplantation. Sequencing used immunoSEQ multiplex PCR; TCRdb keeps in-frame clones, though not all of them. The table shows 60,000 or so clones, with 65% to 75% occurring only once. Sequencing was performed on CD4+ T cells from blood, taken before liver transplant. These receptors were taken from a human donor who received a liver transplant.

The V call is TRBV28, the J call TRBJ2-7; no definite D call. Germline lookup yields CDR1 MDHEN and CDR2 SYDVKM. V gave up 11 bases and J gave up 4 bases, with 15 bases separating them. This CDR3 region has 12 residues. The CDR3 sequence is CADFTRSYEQYF. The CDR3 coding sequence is TGTGCCGATTTTACCAGGTCATACGAGCAGTACTTC.

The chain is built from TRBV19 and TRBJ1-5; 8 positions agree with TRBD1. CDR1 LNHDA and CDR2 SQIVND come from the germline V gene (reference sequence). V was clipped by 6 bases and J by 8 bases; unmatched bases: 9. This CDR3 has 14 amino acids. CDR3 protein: CASRPGTGRKPQHF. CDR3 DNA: TGTGCCAGTAGACCTGGGACAGGAAGGAAGCCCCAGCATTTT.

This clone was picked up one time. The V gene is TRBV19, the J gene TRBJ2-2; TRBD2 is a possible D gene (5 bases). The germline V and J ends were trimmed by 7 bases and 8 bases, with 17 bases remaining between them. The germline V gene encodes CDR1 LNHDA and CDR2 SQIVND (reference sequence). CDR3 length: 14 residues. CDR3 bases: TGTGCCAGTACCCAACTAGAGGCTGGGGGGGAGCTGTTTTTT. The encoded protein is CASTQLEAGGELFF.

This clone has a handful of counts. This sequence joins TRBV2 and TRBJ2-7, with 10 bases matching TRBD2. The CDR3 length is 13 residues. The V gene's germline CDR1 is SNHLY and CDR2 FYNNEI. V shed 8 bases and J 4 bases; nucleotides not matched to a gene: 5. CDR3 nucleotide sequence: TGTGCCAGCCAGCGGGGGGGCCTGTACGAGCAGTACTTC. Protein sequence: CASQRGGLYEQYF.

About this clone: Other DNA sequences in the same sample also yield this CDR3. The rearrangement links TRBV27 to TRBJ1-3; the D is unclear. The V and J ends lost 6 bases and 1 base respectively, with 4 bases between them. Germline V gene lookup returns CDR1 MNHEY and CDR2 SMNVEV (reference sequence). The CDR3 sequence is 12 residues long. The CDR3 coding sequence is TGTGCCAGCAGGTCGTCTGGAAACACCATATATTTT. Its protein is CASRSSGNTIYF.

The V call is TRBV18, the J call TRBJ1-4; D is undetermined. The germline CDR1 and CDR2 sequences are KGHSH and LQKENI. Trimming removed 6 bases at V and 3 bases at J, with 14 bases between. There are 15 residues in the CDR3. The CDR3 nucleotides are TGTGCCAGCTCGAGACAAACGGTATCTAATGAAAAACTGTTTTTT. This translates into CASSRQTVSNEKLFF.

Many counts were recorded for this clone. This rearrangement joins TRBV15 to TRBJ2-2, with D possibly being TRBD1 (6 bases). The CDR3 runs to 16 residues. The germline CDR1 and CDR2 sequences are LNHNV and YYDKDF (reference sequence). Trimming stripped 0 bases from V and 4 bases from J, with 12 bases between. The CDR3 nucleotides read TGTGCCACCAGCAGAGAACTGAACAGGGCCACCGGGGAGCTGTTTTTT. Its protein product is CATSRELNRATGELFF.

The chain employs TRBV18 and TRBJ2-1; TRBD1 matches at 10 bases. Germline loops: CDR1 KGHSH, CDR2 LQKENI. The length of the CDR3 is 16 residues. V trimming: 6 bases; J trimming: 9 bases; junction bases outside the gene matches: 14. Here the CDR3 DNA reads TGTGCCAGCTCTCCCCCCGGGACAGGGGTGAACGGTGAGCAGTTCTTC. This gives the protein CASSPPGTGVNGEQFF. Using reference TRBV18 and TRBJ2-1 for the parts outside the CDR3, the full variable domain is NAGVMQNPRHLVRRRGQEARLRCSPMKGHSHVYWYRQLPEEGLKFMVYLQKENIIDESGMPKERFSAEFPKEGPSILRIQQVVRGDSAAYFCASSPPGTGVNGEQFFGPGTRLTVL.

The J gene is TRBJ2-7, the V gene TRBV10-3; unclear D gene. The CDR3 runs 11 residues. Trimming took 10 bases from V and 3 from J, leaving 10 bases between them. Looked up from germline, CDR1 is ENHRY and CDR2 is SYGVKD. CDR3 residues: CATCADYEQYF. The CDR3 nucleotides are TGTGCCACATGTGCAGACTACGAGCAGTACTTC.

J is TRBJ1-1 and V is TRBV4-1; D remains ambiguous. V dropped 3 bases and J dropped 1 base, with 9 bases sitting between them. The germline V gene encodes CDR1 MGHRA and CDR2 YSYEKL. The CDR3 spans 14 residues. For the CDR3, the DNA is TGCGCCAGCAGCCACCACACACGGAACACTGAAGCTTTCTTT. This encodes CASSHHTRNTEAFF.

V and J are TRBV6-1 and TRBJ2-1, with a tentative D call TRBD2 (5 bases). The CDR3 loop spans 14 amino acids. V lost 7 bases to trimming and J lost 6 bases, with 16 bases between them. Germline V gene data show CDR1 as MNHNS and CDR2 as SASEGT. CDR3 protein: CASKSGGGFNEQFF. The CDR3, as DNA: TGTGCCAGCAAGTCAGGAGGAGGTTTCAATGAGCAGTTCTTC.

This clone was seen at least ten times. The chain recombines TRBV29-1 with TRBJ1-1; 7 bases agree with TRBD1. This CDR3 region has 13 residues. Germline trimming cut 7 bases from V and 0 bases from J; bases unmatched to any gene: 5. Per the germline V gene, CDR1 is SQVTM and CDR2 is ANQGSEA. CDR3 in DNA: TGCAGCGCCTACAGGGGTTTGAACACTGAAGCTTTCTTT. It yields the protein CSAYRGLNTEAFF. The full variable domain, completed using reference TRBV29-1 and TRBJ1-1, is SAVISQKPSRDICQRGTSLTIQCQVDSQVTMMFWYRQQPGQSLTLIATANQGSEATYESGFVIDKFPISRPNLTFSTLTVSNMSPEDSSIYLCSAYRGLNTEAFFGQGTRLTVV.

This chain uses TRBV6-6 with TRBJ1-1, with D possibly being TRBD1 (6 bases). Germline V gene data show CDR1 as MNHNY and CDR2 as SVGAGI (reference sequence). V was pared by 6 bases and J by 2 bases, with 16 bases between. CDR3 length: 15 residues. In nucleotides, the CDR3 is TGTGCCAGCAGCCAAAGAGCGACAGGCAACACTGAAGCTTTCTTT. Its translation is CASSQRATGNTEAFF.

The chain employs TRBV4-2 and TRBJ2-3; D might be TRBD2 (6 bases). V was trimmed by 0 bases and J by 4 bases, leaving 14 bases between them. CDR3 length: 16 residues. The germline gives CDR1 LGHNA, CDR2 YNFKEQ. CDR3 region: CASSQEGLSSADTQYF. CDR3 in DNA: TGTGCCAGCAGCCAAGAGGGACTCAGCTCTGCAGATACGCAGTATTTT.

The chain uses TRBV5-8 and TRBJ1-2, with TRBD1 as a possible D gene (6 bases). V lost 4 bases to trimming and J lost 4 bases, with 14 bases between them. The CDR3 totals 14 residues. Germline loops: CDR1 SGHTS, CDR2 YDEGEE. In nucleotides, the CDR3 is TGTGCCAGCAGCCAAGAGGGGGGGACCTATGGCTACACCTTC. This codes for CASSQEGGTYGYTF.

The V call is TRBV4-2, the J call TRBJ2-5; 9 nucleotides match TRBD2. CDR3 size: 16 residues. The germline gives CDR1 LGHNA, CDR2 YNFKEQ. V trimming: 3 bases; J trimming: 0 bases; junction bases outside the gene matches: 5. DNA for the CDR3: TGTGCCAGCAGCCAGAGCAGCGGGGGGTACCAAGAGACCCAGTACTTC. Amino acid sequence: CASSQSSGGYQETQYF.

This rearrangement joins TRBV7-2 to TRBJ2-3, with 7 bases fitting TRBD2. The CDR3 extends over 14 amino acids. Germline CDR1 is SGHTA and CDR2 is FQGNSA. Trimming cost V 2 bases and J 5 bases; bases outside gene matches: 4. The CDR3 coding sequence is TGTGCCAGCAGCTTACGCCTAGCGGAAGATACGCAGTATTTT. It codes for CASSLRLAEDTQYF. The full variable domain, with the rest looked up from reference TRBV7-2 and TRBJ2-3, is GAGVSQSPSNKVTEKGKDVELRCDPISGHTALYWYRQSLGQGLEFLIYFQGNSAPDKSGLPSDRFSAERTGGSVSTLTIQRTQQEDSAVYLCASSLRLAEDTQYFGPGTRLTVL.

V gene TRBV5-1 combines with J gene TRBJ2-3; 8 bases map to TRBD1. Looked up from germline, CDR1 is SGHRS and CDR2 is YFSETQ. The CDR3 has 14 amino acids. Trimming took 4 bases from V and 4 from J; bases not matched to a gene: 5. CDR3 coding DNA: TGCGCCAGCAGCGGGGGACAGGAGGCAGATACGCAGTATTTT. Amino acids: CASSGGQEADTQYF. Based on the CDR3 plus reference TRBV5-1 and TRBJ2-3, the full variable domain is KAGVTQTPRYLIKTRGQQVTLSCSPISGHRSVSWYQQTPGQGLQFLFEYFSETQRNKGNFPGRFSGRQFSNSRSEMNVSTLELGDSALYLCASSGGQEADTQYFGPGTRLTVL.

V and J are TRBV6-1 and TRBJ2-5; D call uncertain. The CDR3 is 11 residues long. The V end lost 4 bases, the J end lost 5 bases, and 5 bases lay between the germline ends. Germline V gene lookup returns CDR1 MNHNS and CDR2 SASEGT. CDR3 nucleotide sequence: TGTGCCAGCAGTGCCAGGGAGACCCAGTACTTC. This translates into CASSARETQYF.

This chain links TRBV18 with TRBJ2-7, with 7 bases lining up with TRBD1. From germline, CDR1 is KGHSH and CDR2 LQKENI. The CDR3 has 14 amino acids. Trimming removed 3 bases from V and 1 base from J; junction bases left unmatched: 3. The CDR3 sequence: CASSPDRTSYEQYF. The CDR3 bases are TGTGCCAGCTCACCGGACAGGACTTCCTACGAGCAGTACTTC.

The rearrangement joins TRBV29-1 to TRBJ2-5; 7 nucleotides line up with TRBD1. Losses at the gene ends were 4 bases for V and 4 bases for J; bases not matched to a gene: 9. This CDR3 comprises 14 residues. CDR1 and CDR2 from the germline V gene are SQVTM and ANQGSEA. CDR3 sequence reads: CSVGAGGPSETQYF. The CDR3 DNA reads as TGCAGCGTTGGGGCAGGGGGTCCCTCAGAGACCCAGTACTTC.

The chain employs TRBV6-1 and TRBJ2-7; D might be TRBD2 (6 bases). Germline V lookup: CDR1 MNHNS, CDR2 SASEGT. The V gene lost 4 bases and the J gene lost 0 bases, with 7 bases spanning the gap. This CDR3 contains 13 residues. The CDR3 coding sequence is TGTGCCAGCAGTGCCGGGAGCTCCTACGAGCAGTACTTC. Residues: CASSAGSSYEQYF.